This TCR beta chain was sequenced during a study of Graves' ophthalmopathy and Graves' hyperthyroidism. This clonotype was counted many times. The CDR3 contains 17 residues. With 6 bases clipped from V and 1 base from J, the junction kept 14 bases outside the gene matches. The germline V gene encodes CDR1 MNHEY and CDR2 SVGEGT. Amplification targeted the TCR beta CDR3 regions, with RNA transcripts as the source material. RT-PCR was first run with HTBI primers, then multiplex PCR in a second round. Each CDR3 protein gets one entry after TCRdb re-called the multiplex PCR reads with MiXCR. The profile shows 170,000 or so distinct CDR3 sequences, more than 30% of them singletons.

This TCR was recovered from a woman between 40 and 50 years old with Graves' ophthalmopathy. This chain uses TRBV6-2 or TRBV6-3 with TRBJ1-1, with 7 bases aligning to TRBD1. Input material: peripheral blood. The CDR3 is CASRPNRGPRENTEAFF. The CDR3 DNA reads as TGTGCCAGCAGACCCAACAGGGGACCGAGGGAGAACACTGAAGCTTTCTTT.